The TCR beta chain under discussion was sequenced for a study of shared clonotypes between healthy human individuals (TCRdb year 2020). At the level of the whole study: The cohort comprised a couple of women and a few men aged 18 to 49 years. Different laboratories and diverse techniques were used to prepare libraries and sequence TCR repertoires, to increase sequencing depth and limit assay-specific biases. Per donor, three plates each were used for CD4 naive and CD4 memory, two for CD8 naive, and one for CD8 memory. To estimate repertoire size and how much clonotypes are shared between individuals, the study performed deep sequencing of blood TCR repertoires from a few healthy adults. Between about 0.85 and 10 billion PBMCs per donor were obtained by leukapheresis. General study outcomes and caveats: Naive subsets generally had larger estimated clonotype richness than memory subsets. Sampling was restricted to blood, and TCR repertoires in tissue are likely to differ from TCR repertoires in blood. Pairwise subsampling led to the expectation that sequencing depth would affect the degree of clonotype sharing among donors. Even with the large sequencing depth, rarefaction of the sorted-subset datasets indicated that sequencing was incomplete. Around 5% of naive CD4, around 3.6% of naive CD8, 2.3% of memory CD4, and around 0.4% of memory CD8 clonotypes were shared across a few donors. Compared with non-shared clonotypes, clonotypes shared by all four sorted-subset donors had higher generation probabilities. Because the study included a small number of donors, the genetic and exposure-history diversity represented was limited.

CD8 naive samples consisted of CD45RO-negative cells that were positively selected for CCR7, yielding a CD45RA+CCR7+ population without TemRA cells. Donors were healthy HIV-negative adults with no recently reported acute infections or vaccinations. Every donor was a Caucasian adult residing in Nashville, Tennessee, USA. After blood collection by leukapheresis, PBMCs were isolated using Ficoll-Histopaque density gradient centrifugation and then cryopreserved in the vapor phase of liquid nitrogen. Purity and quantity of every magnetically sorted T cell population were checked by analytical flow cytometry. Each sorted fraction had its genomic DNA isolated and then quantified by UV absorbance on a Nanodrop 2000c. This clone was recorded a few times. What this receptor recognizes is not known. Per-base quality was not reported, and no clone a single base away is much larger than it. Using the deep immunoSEQ assay, TCR CDR3 regions were amplified from genomic DNA by multiplex PCR. Extracted genomic DNA from each cell subset was spread evenly across all wells of several immunoSEQ 96-well plates, with each plate serving as a replicate. Each replicate PCR for sorted subsets received approximately 220 ng genomic DNA, equal to roughly 33,000 T cell genomes. Purified libraries were measured with a Qubit 3.0 fluorometer, size-checked on a Bioanalyzer 2100, and measured again with the KAPA Library Quantification kit. Each immunoSEQ 96-well plate was sequenced on its own single-read 150-cycle Illumina NextSeq 550 flow cell. The authors' pipeline ran thus. Because the immunoSEQ output included only junctional sequences and no quality scores, the filtering could not be the same as the filtering used for full-length reads. Sequences were annotated with PyIR, a Python wrapper for IgBLAST v1.9, using IMGT germline references to assign V/J genes and CDR3. Any read was removed if the V/J assignment was weak (E-value above 1e-6), the CDR3 was missing, or the read contained stop codons, out-of-frame junctions, or ambiguous translated residues. A V3J clonotype was defined by an identical inferred V gene, J gene, and CDR3 amino acid sequence. Percentage overlap between repertoires was calculated by dividing the number of shared unique clonotypes by the size of the smaller repertoire. Richness of each repertoire was evaluated using RTK rarefaction, the Chao1 estimator, and Recon v2.1 estimates of unobserved clonotypes. OLGA was used to compute generation probabilities for all TCRbeta clonotypes that the gDNA method yielded from a handful of donors. Held by TCRdb, this immuneACCESS table contains in-frame sequences only and omits some clones. Under half of the omission traces to an unresolved V gene where checked; the cause of the rest is unknown. The DNA was the basis for D and trimming; V, J and clone size are from that table. The sample includes some 2 million clones, with just under 95% observed a single time. The ten largest clones take up more than 0.9% of the sample.

V loses 8 bases of germline sequence and J loses 7 bases, and the interval between the two ends is 11 bases. Based on the germline V gene, the CDR1 and CDR2 sequences are MDHEN and SYDVKM. From the cysteine up to the phenylalanine, the CDR3 has a length of 11 residues. Only CDR3 DNA remains: 33 bases, in frame from the first base. The receptor comes from a man between 18 and 29 years old in good health. The chain uses TRBV28 and TRBJ1-2; tentative D gene TRBD1, with 5 bases matching. The specimen was naive CD8+ T cells sorted from blood. Per the publication, the cell subset or site label means: CD45RA+CCR7+. The CDR3 reads CASHRMGGYTF. The bases read TGTGCCAGCCACAGGATGGGTGGCTACACCTTC.